This T cell receptor beta chain was recovered during a study of cytomegalovirus exposure and HLA in healthy donors. Overall study results and limits: Accurate prediction of HLA-A and HLA-B alleles (for most subjects) was reportedly achieved from TCR beta sequences.

Trimming cost V 3 bases and J 5 bases; bases outside gene matches: 7. In germline, CDR1 is MDHEN, CDR2 SYDVKM. The CDR3 loop spans 16 amino acids. This clone has just one count. Its antigen is unknown. Use of 60 Vbeta and 13 Jbeta primers characterized the PCR. Method: immunoSEQ multiplex PCR; TCRdb's copy keeps in-frame clones and lacks some. In the table there are 170,000 or so clones, 70% to 80% of which are singletons. The sample taken for sequencing was PBMCs. The chain combines TRBV28 with TRBJ2-5; TRBD1 matches at 12 bases. The TCR comes from a woman aged 25-40 years in good health and CMV-seropositive. DNA of the CDR3: TGTGCCAGCAGTTTGTTGGGACAGGGGGCACAGGAGACCCAGTACTTC. Protein product: CASSLLGQGAQETQYF.